Below, 17 T cell receptor beta chains from the same sample are listed, as sequenced in a study of T cell responses to AZD1222 COVID-19 vaccine. Using immunoSEQ multiplex PCR, the repertoire was profiled, and TCRdb retains in-frame clones only, with some absent. The table shows approximately 30,000 clones, with around 92% occurring only once. This sample comprised peripheral blood, obtained 28 days after the second AZD1222 dose. The receptors shown here come from an adult who received the AZD1222 COVID-19 vaccine.

This chain connects TRBV28 to TRBJ2-7, with 15 bases fitting TRBD2. In germline, CDR1 is MDHEN, CDR2 SYDVKM. The CDR3 extends over 15 amino acids. Trimming took 6 bases from V and 3 from J; bases not matched to a gene: 3. The CDR3 spells CASRRTSGRVYEQYF. In DNA, the CDR3 is TGTGCCAGCAGGCGGACTAGCGGGAGGGTCTACGAGCAGTACTTC.

The chain couples TRBV27 to TRBJ1-2; D call uncertain. V was shortened by 2 bases and J by 4 bases, with 5 bases between the two germline ends. Germline V gene sequence: CDR1 MNHEY, CDR2 SMNVEV (reference sequence). CDR3 length: 12 residues. CDR3 in amino acids: CASSLAGYGYTF. In DNA form, the CDR3 reads TGTGCCAGCAGTTTAGCCGGCTATGGCTACACCTTC.

The chain is built from TRBV7-2 and TRBJ1-5, with 7 bases identical to TRBD1. Germline V CDR1 and CDR2: SGHTA, FQGNSA. The V segment lost 5 bases and the J segment 10 bases; nucleotides outside the gene matches: 11. CDR3 size: 14 residues. The CDR3 sequence: CASSPGGRHEPQHF. The CDR3 DNA is TGTGCCAGCAGCCCAGGGGGTCGTCATGAACCCCAGCATTTT. Variable domain in full (rest from reference TRBV7-2 and TRBJ1-5): GAGVSQSPSNKVTEKGKDVELRCDPISGHTALYWYRQSLGQGLEFLIYFQGNSAPDKSGLPSDRFSAERTGGSVSTLTIQRTQQEDSAVYLCASSPGGRHEPQHFGDGTRLSIL.

This chain joins TRBV5-5 and TRBJ1-2; D remains ambiguous. Germline V gene lookup returns CDR1 SGHKS and CDR2 YYEKEE (reference sequence). The CDR3 sequence is 14 residues long. V lost 4 bases and J lost 4, with 14 bases in between. In nucleotides, the CDR3 is TGTGCCAGCAGCCTTGACCTGGGTCGCTATGGCTACACCTTC. Encoded protein: CASSLDLGRYGYTF.

The V and J genes are TRBV19 and TRBJ1-1; D not resolved. V lost 3 bases to trimming and J lost 0 bases, with 11 bases between them. CDR1 and CDR2 (germline): LNHDA, SQIVND (reference sequence). The CDR3 is 15 amino acids. The CDR3 region has the DNA TGTGCCAGTAGTATCCTATCGGGATTGAACACTGAAGCTTTCTTT. Its translation is CASSILSGLNTEAFF.

The chain employs TRBV10-3 and TRBJ2-3; weak D call: TRBD2 (6 bases). Germline CDR1 ENHRY, CDR2 SYGVKD. CDR3 length equals 13 residues. With 6 bases removed from V and 4 bases from J, the gap between germline ends came to 11 bases. The CDR3 here is CAIRVGGADTQYF. Written as DNA, the CDR3 is TGTGCCATCAGAGTCGGCGGGGCAGATACGCAGTATTTT.

This chain's CDR3 is CAWDRDRGMGEQFF. DNA for the CDR3: TGTGCCTGGGACCGGGACAGGGGGATGGGTGAGCAGTTCTTC. The rearrangement joins TRBV30 to TRBJ2-1; 11 positions agree with TRBD1. Losses at the gene ends were 5 bases for V and 9 bases for J; bases not matched to a gene: 9. Per germline, CDR1 GTSNPN and CDR2 SVGIG (reference sequence). This CDR3 comprises 14 residues.

V is TRBV5-1 and J is TRBJ2-7, with TRBD1 matching over 10 bases. V lost 5 bases, J lost 5 bases, and 1 base stayed unmatched. The CDR3 is 12 residues long. The germline V gene has CDR1 SGHRS and CDR2 YFSETQ. The CDR3 DNA sequence: TGCGCCAGCAGTGGGACAGGGGACGAGCAGTACTTC. Translation gives CASSGTGDEQYF.

The DNA of the CDR3 is TGTGCCAGCAGCTTTGGCCCCACCCAAGAGACCCAGTACTTC. Protein product: CASSFGPTQETQYF. This chain connects TRBV7-2 to TRBJ2-5; D ambiguous. Trimming stripped 3 bases from V and 1 base from J, with 9 bases between. CDR1 and CDR2 from the germline V gene are SGHTA and FQGNSA. The CDR3 extends over 14 amino acids.

The chain recombines TRBV12-2 with TRBJ2-7; the D call TRBD2 from the table was never checked on the DNA. TRBV12-2 is recorded as a pseudogene. This CDR3 region has 15 residues. The CDR3: CASRLAVREFGEQYF. The CDR3 DNA is TGTGCAAGTCGCTTAGCGGTACGGGAGTTCGGCGAGCAGTACTTC.

The V and J genes are TRBV5-4 and TRBJ2-7; 7 bases fit TRBD2. The CDR3 spans 14 residues. Germline lookup yields CDR1 SGHNT and CDR2 YYREEE (reference sequence). The ends lost 4 bases at V and 3 bases at J; junction bases unmatched: 7. The CDR3 is CASSGGGLLYEQYF. CDR3 coding DNA: TGTGCCAGCAGCGGCGGGGGACTGCTCTACGAGCAGTACTTC. The full variable domain, completed using reference TRBV5-4 and TRBJ2-7, is ETGVTQSPTHLIKTRGQQVTLRCSSQSGHNTVSWYQQALGQGPQFIFQYYREEENGRGNFPPRFSGLQFPNYSSELNVNALELDDSALYLCASSGGGLLYEQYFGPGTRLTVT.

V and J are TRBV18 and TRBJ2-5, with TRBD1 matching 8 bases. The ends lost 3 bases at V and 1 base at J; junction bases unmatched: 4. The germline V gene encodes CDR1 KGHSH and CDR2 LQKENI. The CDR3 sequence is 15 residues long. CDR3 bases: TGTGCCAGCTCACCGGGCACAGGGGGCCAAGAGACCCAGTACTTC. Its translation is CASSPGTGGQETQYF.

This clone was detected only a few times. V usage is TRBV7-2 and J usage is TRBJ1-5; tentatively, D is TRBD1 (6 bases). The V end was cut by 1 base, the J end by 6 bases, with 13 bases between. Looked up from germline, CDR1 is SGHTA and CDR2 is FQGNSA. The CDR3 runs 15 residues. Written as DNA, the CDR3 is TGTGCCAGCAGCTTAGAGACAGGAGGGCGTCAGCCCCAGCATTTT. Translation gives CASSLETGGRQPQHF.

This clone came up once. The V gene is TRBV6-2 or TRBV6-3, the J gene TRBJ2-7, with TRBD2 matching 9 bases. The CDR3 contains 14 residues. The V and J ends lost 2 bases and 6 bases, in that order; junction bases with no gene match: 5. Per the germline V gene, CDR1 is MNHEY and CDR2 is SVGEGT. CDR3 in DNA: TGTGCCAGCAGTTACCACGCGGGAGGGGTCGAGCAGTACTTC. Its protein is CASSYHAGGVEQYF.

The J gene is TRBJ2-5, the V gene TRBV5-6; 7 bases are a match to TRBD1. From germline, CDR1 is SGHDT and CDR2 YYEEEE. The V gene end was trimmed by 1 base and the J gene end by 4 bases; junction bases not matched to a gene: 4. The CDR3 runs to 14 residues. CDR3 sequence reads: CASSLPRGPETQYF. CDR3 coding DNA: TGTGCCAGCAGCTTGCCTAGGGGGCCAGAGACCCAGTACTTC.

This clone was seen only once. The CDR3 DNA is TGCGCCAGCAGTGAGACGGTCTACGAGCAGTACTTC. It encodes CASSETVYEQYF. The chain recombines TRBV10-1 with TRBJ2-7; D is uncertain. The CDR3 length is 12 residues. Trimming took 2 bases from V and 3 from J, leaving 5 bases between them. Germline CDR1 is WNHNN and CDR2 is SYGVQD (reference sequence).

This chain connects TRBV2 to TRBJ1-6; the D gene is possibly TRBD1 (5 bases). The CDR3 is 14 amino acids. Germline CDR1 SNHLY, CDR2 FYNNEI. V was cut by 8 bases and J by 9 bases, with 17 bases left in between. As DNA, the CDR3 is TGTGCCAGCTGGGAAGGGGATCAAGTTTCACCCCTCCACTTT. As protein: CASWEGDQVSPLHF.